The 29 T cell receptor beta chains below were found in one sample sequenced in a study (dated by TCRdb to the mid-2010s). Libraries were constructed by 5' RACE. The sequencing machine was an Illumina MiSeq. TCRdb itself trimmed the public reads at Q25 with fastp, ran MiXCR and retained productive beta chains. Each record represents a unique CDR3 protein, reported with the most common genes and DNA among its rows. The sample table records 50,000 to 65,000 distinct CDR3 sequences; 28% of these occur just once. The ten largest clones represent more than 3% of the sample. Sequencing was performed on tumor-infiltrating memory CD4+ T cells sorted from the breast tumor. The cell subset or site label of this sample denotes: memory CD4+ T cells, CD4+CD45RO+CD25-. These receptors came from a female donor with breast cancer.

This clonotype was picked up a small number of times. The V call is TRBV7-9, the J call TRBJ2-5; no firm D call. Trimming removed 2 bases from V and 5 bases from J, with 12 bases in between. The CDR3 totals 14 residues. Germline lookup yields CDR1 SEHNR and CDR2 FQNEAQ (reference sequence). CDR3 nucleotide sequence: TGTGCCAGCAGCTTACGTTTAGACGGGGAGACCCAGTACTTC. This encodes CASSLRLDGETQYF.

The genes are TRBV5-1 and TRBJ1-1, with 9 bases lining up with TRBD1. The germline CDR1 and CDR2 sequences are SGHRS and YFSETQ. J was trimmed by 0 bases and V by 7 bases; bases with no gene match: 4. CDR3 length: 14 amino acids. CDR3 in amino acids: CASRTGAMNTEAFF. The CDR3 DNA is TGCGCCAGCCGGACAGGGGCGATGAACACTGAAGCTTTCTTT.

The CDR3 is CASSGEDTQYF. Here the CDR3 DNA reads TGTGCCAGCAGTGGCGAGGATACGCAGTATTTT. J is TRBJ2-3 and V is TRBV7-9; D remains unclear. CDR1 is SEHNR, CDR2 FQNEAQ, per germline (reference sequence). The germline V and J ends were trimmed by 6 bases and 6 bases, with 7 bases remaining between them. The length of the CDR3 is 11 residues.

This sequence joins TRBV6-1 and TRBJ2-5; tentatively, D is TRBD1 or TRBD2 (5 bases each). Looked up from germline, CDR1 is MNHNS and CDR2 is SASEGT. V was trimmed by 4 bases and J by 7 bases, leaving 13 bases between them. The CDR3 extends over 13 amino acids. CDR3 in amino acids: CASSVSTGGTQYF. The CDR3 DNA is TGTGCCAGCAGTGTAAGCACAGGAGGGACCCAGTACTTC.

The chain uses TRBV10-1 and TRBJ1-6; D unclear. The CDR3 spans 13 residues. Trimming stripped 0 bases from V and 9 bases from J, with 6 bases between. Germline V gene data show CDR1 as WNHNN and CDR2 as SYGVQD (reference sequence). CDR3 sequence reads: CASSESGVSPLHF. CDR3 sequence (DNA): TGCGCCAGCAGTGAGTCCGGAGTTTCACCCCTCCACTTT.

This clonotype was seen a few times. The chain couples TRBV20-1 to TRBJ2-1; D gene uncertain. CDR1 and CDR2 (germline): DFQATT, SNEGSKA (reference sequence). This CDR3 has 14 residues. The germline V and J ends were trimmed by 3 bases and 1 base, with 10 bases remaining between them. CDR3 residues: CSASILGSYNEQFF. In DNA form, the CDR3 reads TGCAGTGCTAGTATCTTGGGGTCCTACAATGAGCAGTTCTTC.

The DNA for the CDR3 is TGTGCCAGCAGGGGTGGACGCGGAACGTCGCCGCAGTATTTT. Translated: CASRGGRGTSPQYF. V is TRBV7-2 and J is TRBJ2-3; D gene uncertain. Per the germline V gene, CDR1 is SGHTA and CDR2 is FQGNSA. Trimming shortened V by 6 bases and J by 10 bases, and 20 bases separated the two germline ends. This CDR3 region has 14 residues.

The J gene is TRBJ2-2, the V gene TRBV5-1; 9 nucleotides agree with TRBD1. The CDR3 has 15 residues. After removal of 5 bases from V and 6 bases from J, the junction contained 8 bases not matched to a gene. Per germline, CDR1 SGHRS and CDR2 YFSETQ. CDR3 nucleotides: TGCGCCAGCAGTAACCGGGACAGGGCATCCGGGGAGCTGTTTTTT. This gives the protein CASSNRDRASGELFF.

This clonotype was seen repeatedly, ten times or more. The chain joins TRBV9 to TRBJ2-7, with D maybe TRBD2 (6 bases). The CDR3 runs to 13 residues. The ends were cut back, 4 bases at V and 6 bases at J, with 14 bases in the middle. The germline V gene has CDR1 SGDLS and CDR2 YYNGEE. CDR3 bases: TGTGCCAGCAGCTCCGGACTATCGTCCGAGCAGTACTTC. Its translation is CASSSGLSSEQYF.

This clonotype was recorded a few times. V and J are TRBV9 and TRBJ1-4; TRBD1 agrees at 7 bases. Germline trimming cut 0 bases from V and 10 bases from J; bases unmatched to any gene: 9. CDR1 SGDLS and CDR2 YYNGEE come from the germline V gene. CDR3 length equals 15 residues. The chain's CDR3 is CASSVGGGFHGKLFF. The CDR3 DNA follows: TGTGCCAGCAGCGTAGGAGGGGGCTTTCATGGAAAACTGTTTTTT.

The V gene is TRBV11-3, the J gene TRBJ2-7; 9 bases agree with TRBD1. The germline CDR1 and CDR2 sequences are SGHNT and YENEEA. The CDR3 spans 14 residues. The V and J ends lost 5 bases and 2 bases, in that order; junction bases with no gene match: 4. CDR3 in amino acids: CASSRTGATYEQYF. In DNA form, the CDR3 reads TGTGCCAGCAGCCGGACAGGGGCAACCTACGAGCAGTACTTC.

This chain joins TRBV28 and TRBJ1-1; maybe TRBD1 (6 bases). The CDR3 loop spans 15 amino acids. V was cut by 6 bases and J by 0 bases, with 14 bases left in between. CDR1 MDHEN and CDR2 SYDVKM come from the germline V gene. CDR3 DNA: TGTGCCAGCAGGGGGGCGCCGGACCTGAACACTGAAGCTTTCTTT. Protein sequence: CASRGAPDLNTEAFF.

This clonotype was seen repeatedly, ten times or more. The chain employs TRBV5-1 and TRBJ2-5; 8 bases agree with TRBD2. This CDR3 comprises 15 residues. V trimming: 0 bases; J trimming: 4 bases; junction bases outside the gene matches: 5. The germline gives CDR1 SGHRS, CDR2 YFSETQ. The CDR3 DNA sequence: TGCGCCAGCAGCTTGGGAGCGGGAGCGGGAGAGACCCAGTACTTC. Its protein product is CASSLGAGAGETQYF.

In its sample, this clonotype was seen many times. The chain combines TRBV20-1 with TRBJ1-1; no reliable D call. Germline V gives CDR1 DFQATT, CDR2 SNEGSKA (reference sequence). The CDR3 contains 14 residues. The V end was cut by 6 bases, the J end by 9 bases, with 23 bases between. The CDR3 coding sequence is TGCAGTGCCCCCCCGAATAGCGGGGAATCGCAAGCTTTCTTT. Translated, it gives CSAPPNSGESQAFF.

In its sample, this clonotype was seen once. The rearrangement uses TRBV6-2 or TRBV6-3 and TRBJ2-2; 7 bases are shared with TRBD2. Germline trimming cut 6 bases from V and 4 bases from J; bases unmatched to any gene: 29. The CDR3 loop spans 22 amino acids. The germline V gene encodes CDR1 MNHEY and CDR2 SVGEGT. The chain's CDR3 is CASRTRRPAGTLGVVFTGELFF. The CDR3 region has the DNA TGTGCCAGCAGGACCAGGCGACCAGCGGGAACCCTGGGGGTTGTTTTCACCGGGGAGCTGTTTTTT.

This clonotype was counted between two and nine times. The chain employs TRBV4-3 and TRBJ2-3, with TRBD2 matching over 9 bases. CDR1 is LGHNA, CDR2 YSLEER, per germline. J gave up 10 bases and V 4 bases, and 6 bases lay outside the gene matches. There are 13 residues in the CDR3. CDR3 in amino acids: CASSPISGRSQYF. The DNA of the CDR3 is TGCGCCAGCAGCCCCATAAGCGGGAGGTCGCAGTATTTT.

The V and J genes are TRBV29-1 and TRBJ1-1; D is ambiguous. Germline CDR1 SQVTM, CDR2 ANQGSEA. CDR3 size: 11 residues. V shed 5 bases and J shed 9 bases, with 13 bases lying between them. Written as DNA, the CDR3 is TGCAGCGTTTATCAGAATACTCAAGCTTTCTTT. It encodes CSVYQNTQAFF.

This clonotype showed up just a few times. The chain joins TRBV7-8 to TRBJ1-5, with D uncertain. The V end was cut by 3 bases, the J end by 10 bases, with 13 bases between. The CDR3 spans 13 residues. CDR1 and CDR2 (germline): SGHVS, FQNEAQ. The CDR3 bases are TGTGCCAGCAGCTTCTCCACCCCCGAACCCCAGCATTTT. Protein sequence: CASSFSTPEPQHF.

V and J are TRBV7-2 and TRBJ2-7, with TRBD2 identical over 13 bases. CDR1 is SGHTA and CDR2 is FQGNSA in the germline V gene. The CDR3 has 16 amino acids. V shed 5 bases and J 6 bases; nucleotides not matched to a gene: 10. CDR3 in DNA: TGTGCCAGCAGCCCCACTAGCGGGAGGGCTTTCATCGAGCAGTACTTC. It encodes CASSPTSGRAFIEQYF.

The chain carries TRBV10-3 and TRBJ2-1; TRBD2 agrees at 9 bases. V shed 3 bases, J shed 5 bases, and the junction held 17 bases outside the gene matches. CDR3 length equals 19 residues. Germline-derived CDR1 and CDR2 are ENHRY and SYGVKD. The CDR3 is CAISESPSIAGVIHNEQFF. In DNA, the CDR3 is TGTGCCATCAGTGAATCGCCTAGCATAGCGGGAGTCATCCACAATGAGCAGTTCTTC.

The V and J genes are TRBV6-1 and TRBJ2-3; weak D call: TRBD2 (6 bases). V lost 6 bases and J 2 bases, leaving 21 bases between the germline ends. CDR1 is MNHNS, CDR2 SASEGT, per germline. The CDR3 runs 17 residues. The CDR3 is CASSLTMDGGFTDTQYF. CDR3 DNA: TGTGCCAGCAGCTTAACTATGGATGGGGGGTTCACAGATACGCAGTATTTT.

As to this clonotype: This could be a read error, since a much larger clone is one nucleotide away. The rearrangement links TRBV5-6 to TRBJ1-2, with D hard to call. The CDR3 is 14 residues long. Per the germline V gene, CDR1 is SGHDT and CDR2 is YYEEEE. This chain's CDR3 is CASSGLGSSYGDTF. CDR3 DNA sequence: TGTGCCAGCAGCGGGTTGGGTTCCAGCTATGGCGACACCTTC.

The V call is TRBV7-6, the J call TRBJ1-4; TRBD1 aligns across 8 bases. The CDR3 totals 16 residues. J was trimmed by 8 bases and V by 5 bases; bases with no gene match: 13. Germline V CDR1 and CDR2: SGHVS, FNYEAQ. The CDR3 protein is CASSLTPTGVGEKLFF. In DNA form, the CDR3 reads TGTGCCAGCAGCCTTACGCCGACAGGGGTGGGAGAAAAACTGTTTTTT. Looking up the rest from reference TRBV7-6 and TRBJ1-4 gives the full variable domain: GAGVSQSPRYKVTKRGQDVALRCDPISGHVSLYWYRQALGQGPEFLTYFNYEAQQDKSGLPNDRFSAERPEGSISTLTIQRTEQRDSAMYRCASSLTPTGVGEKLFFGSGTQLSVL.

CDR3 DNA sequence: TGTGCCAGCAGCGGAAGAGGGGAGGGTGGCTACACCTTC. Its protein product is CASSGRGEGGYTF. V gene TRBV6-5 combines with J gene TRBJ1-2; TRBD1 might be the D (5 bases). The CDR3 totals 13 residues. Germline assignment: CDR1 MNHEY and CDR2 SVGAGI. Trimming removed 6 bases from V and 7 bases from J, with 15 bases in between.

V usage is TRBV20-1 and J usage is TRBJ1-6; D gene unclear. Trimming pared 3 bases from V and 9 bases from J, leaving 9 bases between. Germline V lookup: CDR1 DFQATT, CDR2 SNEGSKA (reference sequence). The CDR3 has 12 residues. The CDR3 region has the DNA TGCAGTGCTAGTACGGACCCTTCACCCCTCCACTTT. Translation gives CSASTDPSPLHF.

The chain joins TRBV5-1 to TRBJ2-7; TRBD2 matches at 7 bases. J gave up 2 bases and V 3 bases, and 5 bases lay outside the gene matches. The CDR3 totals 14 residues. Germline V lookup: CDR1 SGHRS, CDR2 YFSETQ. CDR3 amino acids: CASSSGGLAYEQYF. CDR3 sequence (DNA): TGCGCCAGCAGCTCGGGAGGCTTGGCCTACGAGCAGTACTTC.

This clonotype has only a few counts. This chain's CDR3 is CASSEGHFIGHSTF. CDR3 DNA: TGCGCCAGCAGCGAAGGACACTTTATTGGGCACTCCACCTTC. The chain uses TRBV5-1 and TRBJ1-2; D is perhaps TRBD1 (5 bases). The germline V and J ends were trimmed by 4 bases and 13 bases, with 23 bases remaining between them. There are 14 residues in the CDR3. CDR1 SGHRS and CDR2 YFSETQ come from the germline V gene.

In DNA, the CDR3 is TGTGCCAGCAGTTGCGGGCAGGGGAAAAATGAGCAGTTCTTC. This codes for CASSCGQGKNEQFF. J is TRBJ2-1 and V is TRBV6-6, with D tentatively TRBD1 (6 bases). The CDR3 sequence is 14 residues long. Germline CDR1 is MNHNY and CDR2 is SVGAGI (reference sequence). V lost 4 bases and J 7 bases, leaving 14 bases between the germline ends.

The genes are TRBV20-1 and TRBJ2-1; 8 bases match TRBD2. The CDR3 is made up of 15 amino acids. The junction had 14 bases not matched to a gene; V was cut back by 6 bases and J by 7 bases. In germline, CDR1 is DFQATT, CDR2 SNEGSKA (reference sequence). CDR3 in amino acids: CSAPPLTGGVNEQFF. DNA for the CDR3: TGCAGTGCCCCACCGCTGACGGGAGGGGTGAATGAGCAGTTCTTC.